These 13 T cell receptor beta chains originate from one sample sequenced in a study of beta chain features in type 1 diabetes. Of the isolated RNA, all was reverse transcribed, and so the sequenced material was expressed TCRB transcripts. Produced via immunoSEQ multiplex PCR; TCRdb's table is partial and in-frame only. The data contain under 200,000 clones, 10% of them seen just once; the ten biggest clones take up more than 0.45%. Study-wide findings and caveats: A moderate, significant TCRB CDR3 shortening appeared in type 1 diabetes across four CD4+ subsets.

These receptors' antigens are unknown. The specimen sequenced was central memory CD4+ T cells from blood. These receptors were taken from a man aged 25 to 40 with type 1 diabetes.

V usage is TRBV11-2 and J usage is TRBJ2-1; D unresolved. Trimming shortened V by 5 bases and J by 5 bases, and 7 bases separated the two germline ends. The V gene's germline CDR1 is SGHAT and CDR2 FQNNGV. This CDR3 contains 12 residues. CDR3 region: CASSPSHNEQFF. CDR3 in DNA: TGTGCCAGCAGCCCGTCTCACAATGAGCAGTTCTTC.

This clone was seen a handful of times. This sequence joins TRBV29-1 and TRBJ1-5; D is possibly TRBD1 (5 bases). CDR3 length equals 13 residues. V gave up 4 bases and J gave up 5 bases, with 12 bases separating them. The germline V gene encodes CDR1 SQVTM and CDR2 ANQGSEA. CDR3 nucleotide sequence: TGCAGCGTTGCGGGGGGGTTCGATCAGCCCCAGCATTTT. It specifies CSVAGGFDQPQHF. Based on the CDR3 plus reference TRBV29-1 and TRBJ1-5, the full variable domain is SAVISQKPSRDICQRGTSLTIQCQVDSQVTMMFWYRQQPGQSLTLIATANQGSEATYESGFVIDKFPISRPNLTFSTLTVSNMSPEDSSIYLCSVAGGFDQPQHFGDGTRLSIL.

The gene calls are TRBV25-1 and TRBJ2-7, with 9 bases identical to TRBD1. Germline CDR1 reads MGHDK; CDR2 reads SYGVNS. Trimming cost V 3 bases and J 3 bases; bases outside gene matches: 9. The CDR3 runs to 16 residues. The CDR3 nucleotides are TGTGCCAGCAGTGACAAAGACAGGGGGTCCATCTACGAGCAGTACTTC. Translating gives CASSDKDRGSIYEQYF.

This clone was seen a few times. The chain couples TRBV27 to TRBJ1-5; D uncertain. V was pared by 3 bases and J by 5 bases, with 11 bases between. Germline loops: CDR1 MNHEY, CDR2 SMNVEV (reference sequence). The CDR3 runs to 14 residues. The CDR3 DNA reads as TGTGCCAGCAGTTTCGCGGGCAAATATCAGCCCCAGCATTTT. It translates to CASSFAGKYQPQHF.

This chain joins TRBV25-1 and TRBJ1-4; D might be TRBD1 (6 bases). This CDR3 region has 13 residues. Per the germline V gene, CDR1 is MGHDK and CDR2 is SYGVNS. V lost 4 bases to trimming and J lost 7 bases, with 10 bases between them. The CDR3 nucleotides read TGTGCCAGCAGTGGCCGGACAGCTGAAAAACTGTTTTTT. Protein: CASSGRTAEKLFF.

The chain combines TRBV4-1 with TRBJ2-2; 11 bases line up with TRBD2. The length of the CDR3 is 14 residues. The germline gives CDR1 MGHRA, CDR2 YSYEKL. The V gene end was trimmed by 4 bases and the J gene end by 7 bases; junction bases not matched to a gene: 2. CDR3 in amino acids: CASSPGLADGELFF. CDR3 nucleotide sequence: TGCGCCAGCAGCCCGGGACTAGCGGACGGGGAGCTGTTTTTT.

The chain employs TRBV6-1 and TRBJ1-3; D is unresolved. The V end lost 2 bases, the J end lost 1 base, and 12 bases lay between the germline ends. CDR3 size: 16 residues. Germline loops: CDR1 MNHNS, CDR2 SASEGT. The CDR3 is CASSEQDPGSGNTIYF. CDR3 in DNA: TGTGCCAGCAGTGAACAGGATCCGGGGTCTGGAAACACCATATATTTT.

This chain uses TRBV2 with TRBJ2-7, with 7 bases fitting TRBD1. The germline V gene encodes CDR1 SNHLY and CDR2 FYNNEI. The V and J ends lost 5 bases and 2 bases, in that order; junction bases with no gene match: 9. The CDR3 has 15 amino acids. For the CDR3, the DNA is TGTGCCAGCAGTACAGTCTCGCAGGGGGCCTACGAGCAGTACTTC. This translates into CASSTVSQGAYEQYF.

The chain recombines TRBV7-3 with TRBJ2-2, with 7 bases that match TRBD2. Germline V lookup: CDR1 SGHTA, CDR2 FQGTGA. Trimming took 5 bases from V and 8 from J; bases not matched to a gene: 2. The CDR3 spans 12 residues. Here the CDR3 reads CASSPGGGELFF. CDR3 DNA sequence: TGTGCCAGCAGCCCGGGGGGTGGGGAGCTGTTTTTT.

This sequence joins TRBV4-2 and TRBJ2-1, with 7 bases lining up with TRBD2. The germline V gene encodes CDR1 LGHNA and CDR2 YNFKEQ. CDR3 length: 17 residues. With 4 bases clipped from V and 5 bases from J, the junction kept 14 bases outside the gene matches. CDR3 amino acids: CASSLGLLAAWDNEQFF. CDR3 DNA sequence: TGTGCCAGCAGCCTCGGCCTCCTAGCGGCATGGGACAATGAGCAGTTCTTC.

This clone was seen a few times. The chain uses TRBV9 and TRBJ2-7; 11 bases align to TRBD2. Germline CDR1 reads SGDLS; CDR2 reads YYNGEE. Losses at the gene ends were 2 bases for V and 2 bases for J; bases not matched to a gene: 3. The CDR3 has 15 residues. The CDR3 DNA reads as TGTGCCAGCAGCGTGGGGACTAGCGGAGCCTACGAGCAGTACTTC. Translated: CASSVGTSGAYEQYF. The whole variable domain, remainder taken from reference TRBV9 and TRBJ2-7, is DSGVTQTPKHLITATGQRVTLRCSPRSGDLSVYWYQQSLDQGLQFLIQYYNGEERAKGNILERFSAQQFPDLHSELNLSSLELGDSALYFCASSVGTSGAYEQYFGPGTRLTVT.

The V call is TRBV11-1, the J call TRBJ2-5; 10 nucleotides align to TRBD2. V shed 6 bases and J 5 bases; nucleotides not matched to a gene: 9. Germline CDR1 SGHAT, CDR2 FQDESV (reference sequence). The CDR3 has 15 amino acids. The CDR3: CASSRRLAGPETQYF. CDR3 DNA: TGTGCCAGCAGTAGAAGACTAGCGGGTCCGGAGACCCAGTACTTC.

This clone occurred a few times. V gene TRBV5-6 combines with J gene TRBJ1-2; 8 bases map to TRBD1. Germline assignment: CDR1 SGHDT and CDR2 YYEEEE. V was pared by 4 bases and J by 3 bases, with 5 bases of the junction left unmatched. The CDR3 loop spans 14 amino acids. CDR3 DNA: TGTGCCAGCAGCCTCAGGGGGCGCGACTATGGCTACACCTTC. Residues: CASSLRGRDYGYTF.